The 22 T cell receptor beta chains listed next were all sequenced from one sample in a study of cytomegalovirus exposure and HLA in healthy donors. The primer mix had 60 Vbeta and 13 Jbeta primers. Clones were sequenced by immunoSEQ multiplex PCR, and TCRdb holds only the in-frame ones, with some missing. The sample shows approximately 150,000 clones, 70% to 85% of them seen only once. The specimen sequenced was PBMCs. The source is a middle-aged woman in good health and CMV-seronegative.

The genes are TRBV5-1 and TRBJ2-2; 9 bases align to TRBD1. The CDR3 loop spans 16 amino acids. Germline V lookup: CDR1 SGHRS, CDR2 YFSETQ. V shed 2 bases, J shed 5 bases, and the junction held 7 bases outside the gene matches. CDR3 in DNA: TGCGCCAGCAGCTTCACACAGGGGGCGCAAACCGGGGAGCTGTTTTTT. Its translation: CASSFTQGAQTGELFF.

The chain links TRBV28 to TRBJ2-4, with D possibly matching TRBD2 (5 bases). V gave up 7 bases and J gave up 6 bases, with 13 bases separating them. CDR1 is MDHEN and CDR2 is SYDVKM in the germline V gene. The CDR3 has 13 residues. The CDR3 region has the DNA TGTGCCAGCACCATAAACCGGGGAAACATTCAGTACTTC. It specifies CASTINRGNIQYF.

This clone was seen a few times. CDR3 residues: CASGGQLNEKLFF. DNA of the CDR3: TGTGCCAGCGGAGGACAGCTAAATGAAAAACTGTTTTTT. The chain carries TRBV6-5 and TRBJ1-4; D possibly corresponds to TRBD1 (6 bases). CDR3 size: 13 residues. V dropped 8 bases and J dropped 5 bases, with 12 bases sitting between them. The germline V gene encodes CDR1 MNHEY and CDR2 SVGAGI.

In this sample, this clone turned up once. The chain links TRBV7-9 to TRBJ1-1; 7 nucleotides agree with TRBD1. The V gene's germline CDR1 is SEHNR and CDR2 FQNEAQ (reference sequence). This CDR3 has 17 amino acids. V shed 4 bases and J 0 bases; nucleotides not matched to a gene: 11. This CDR3 is CASSSNNRDRMNTEAFF. As DNA, the CDR3 is TGTGCCAGCAGCTCTAATAACCGGGACAGAATGAACACTGAAGCTTTCTTT.

The count of this clone is one. The chain employs TRBV4-3 and TRBJ1-5, with D perhaps matching TRBD1 (5 bases). V gave up 0 bases and J gave up 3 bases, with 15 bases separating them. The CDR3 spans 17 residues. CDR1 LGHNA and CDR2 YSLEER come from the germline V gene. This CDR3 is CASSQEPGPKYNQPQHF. The CDR3 DNA reads TGCGCCAGCAGCCAAGAGCCAGGGCCGAAATACAATCAGCCCCAGCATTTT.

The rearrangement joins TRBV7-3 to TRBJ1-2; D unclear. The CDR3 spans 13 residues. Looked up from germline, CDR1 is SGHTA and CDR2 is FQGTGA. V shed 4 bases and J shed 3 bases, with 9 bases lying between them. The CDR3 sequence is CASSSYNYYGYTF. In nucleotides, the CDR3 is TGTGCCAGCAGCTCATACAATTACTATGGCTACACCTTC.

J is TRBJ1-1 and V is TRBV7-9, with D perhaps matching TRBD1 (5 bases). V shed 5 bases and J shed 3 bases, with 10 bases lying between them. The CDR3 length is 13 residues. Germline V gene sequence: CDR1 SEHNR, CDR2 FQNEAQ (reference sequence). This CDR3 is CASSLGGDTEAFF. The CDR3 bases are TGTGCCAGCAGCCTCGGGGGAGACACTGAAGCTTTCTTT.

This clone was seen just once. V is TRBV5-1 and J is TRBJ1-1; a possible D gene is TRBD1 (5 bases). CDR3 size: 17 residues. The germline V gene has CDR1 SGHRS and CDR2 YFSETQ. The V and J ends lost 0 bases and 5 bases respectively, with 20 bases between them. The CDR3 reads CASSLESLRTLRTEAFF. DNA of the CDR3: TGCGCCAGCAGCTTGGAGTCCTTGCGGACACTAAGGACTGAAGCTTTCTTT.

This sequence joins TRBV19 and TRBJ1-2; 10 bases match TRBD1. The CDR3 has 16 residues. V lost 3 bases, J lost 7 bases, and 11 bases stayed unmatched. Germline assignment: CDR1 LNHDA and CDR2 SQIVND (reference sequence). CDR3 loop: CASSMGTGAPLGGYTF. The DNA for the CDR3 is TGTGCCAGTAGTATGGGGACAGGGGCGCCTTTGGGTGGCTACACCTTC.

The chain combines TRBV5-4 with TRBJ2-7; TRBD2 matches 10 bases. V was clipped by 4 bases and J by 4 bases; unmatched bases: 8. Germline V gene lookup returns CDR1 SGHNT and CDR2 YYREEE (reference sequence). This CDR3 has 15 amino acids. The CDR3, as DNA: TGTGCCAGCAGCGCCCCAGCGGGAGGGTCTTACGAGCAGTACTTC. Amino acid sequence: CASSAPAGGSYEQYF.

This chain joins TRBV5-1 and TRBJ2-7; D might be TRBD2 (5 bases). Germline V gene lookup returns CDR1 SGHRS and CDR2 YFSETQ. The CDR3 contains 13 residues. The V gene lost 4 bases and the J gene lost 5 bases, with 13 bases spanning the gap. The CDR3, as DNA: TGCGCCAGCAGCAGGGTGGGAGTCAACGAGCAGTACTTC. Translation: CASSRVGVNEQYF.

J is TRBJ1-1 and V is TRBV29-1, with 8 bases that match TRBD1. Germline assignment: CDR1 SQVTM and CDR2 ANQGSEA. V shed 3 bases, J shed 1 base, and the junction held 4 bases outside the gene matches. The CDR3 extends over 14 amino acids. The CDR3 loop is CSVDSGQGNTEAFF. The CDR3 DNA follows: TGCAGCGTTGACTCTGGACAGGGGAACACTGAAGCTTTCTTT.

This chain joins TRBV5-6 and TRBJ2-1; a possible D gene is TRBD1 (6 bases). With 5 bases removed from V and 3 bases from J, the gap between germline ends came to 15 bases. Germline values: CDR1 SGHDT, CDR2 YYEEEE. The CDR3 is 15 residues long. As DNA, the CDR3 is TGTGCCAGCAGTTCTACAGGGCTTTTCTACAATGAGCAGTTCTTC. Encoded protein: CASSSTGLFYNEQFF.

The V gene is TRBV9, the J gene TRBJ2-5; 10 bases are a match to TRBD2. Germline V CDR1 and CDR2: SGDLS, YYNGEE. CDR3 size: 17 residues. V trimming: 3 bases; J trimming: 2 bases; junction bases outside the gene matches: 10. CDR3 region: CASSASLAGAGQETQYF. The DNA of the CDR3 is TGTGCCAGCAGCGCGTCCCTAGCGGGAGCGGGGCAAGAGACCCAGTACTTC.

The rearrangement uses TRBV10-2 and TRBJ2-2; unclear D gene. Germline V gene data show CDR1 as WSHSY and CDR2 as SAAADI. The V and J ends lost 3 bases and 3 bases respectively, with 8 bases between them. The length of the CDR3 is 14 residues. CDR3 sequence: CASSERRYTGELFF. The CDR3 DNA reads TGCGCCAGCAGTGAACGGAGATACACCGGGGAGCTGTTTTTT.

The rearrangement links TRBV7-9 to TRBJ2-5; 9 bases line up with TRBD1. The CDR3 length is 14 residues. Germline V gene sequence: CDR1 SEHNR, CDR2 FQNEAQ (reference sequence). The ends lost 5 bases at V and 4 bases at J; junction bases unmatched: 5. The CDR3 sequence: CASSPWDRVETQYF. CDR3 DNA sequence: TGTGCCAGCAGCCCCTGGGACAGGGTAGAGACCCAGTACTTC.

The chain is built from TRBV4-2 and TRBJ2-7; D is unresolved. Germline V gene sequence: CDR1 LGHNA, CDR2 YNFKEQ. V lost 6 bases and J lost 6, with 12 bases in between. The CDR3 spans 12 residues. This chain's CDR3 is CASSLQSGEQYF. The DNA for the CDR3 is TGTGCCAGCAGTCTTCAGTCGGGCGAGCAGTACTTC.

The chain is built from TRBV10-3 and TRBJ2-7; D is undetermined. With 5 bases removed from V and 4 bases from J, the gap between germline ends came to 18 bases. CDR3 size: 15 residues. The germline V gene encodes CDR1 ENHRY and CDR2 SYGVKD. CDR3 DNA sequence: TGTGCCATCAGTAAGTTCGTGTCATCTAATTACGAGCAGTACTTC. Its translation is CAISKFVSSNYEQYF.

This sequence joins TRBV5-1 and TRBJ2-4; TRBD1 might be the D (6 bases). Trimming took 4 bases from V and 6 from J, leaving 11 bases between them. The CDR3 length is 13 residues. CDR1 SGHRS and CDR2 YFSETQ come from the germline V gene. The CDR3 sequence: CASSVDSPNIQYF. The CDR3 DNA sequence: TGCGCCAGCAGCGTGGACAGTCCAAACATTCAGTACTTC.

This chain connects TRBV28 to TRBJ1-2; D is perhaps TRBD1 (6 bases). The germline CDR1 and CDR2 sequences are MDHEN and SYDVKM. The CDR3 totals 14 residues. V was cut by 2 bases and J by 0 bases, with 7 bases left in between. DNA for the CDR3: TGTGCCAGCAGTTTAGGGGGCTCTAACTATGGCTACACCTTC. Translation gives CASSLGGSNYGYTF.

The sample holds one count of this clone. This sequence joins TRBV4-2 and TRBJ1-2, with D hard to call. Trimming took off 1 base at V and 7 bases at J, with 10 bases between the two ends. The CDR3 length is 13 residues. CDR1 and CDR2 from the germline V gene are LGHNA and YNFKEQ. CDR3: CASSQGYGSGYTF. The CDR3 DNA reads TGTGCCAGCAGCCAAGGGTATGGGAGTGGCTACACCTTC.

Here the CDR3 reads CATALAYYEQFF. Written as DNA, the CDR3 is TGTGCCACCGCCCTAGCTTACTATGAGCAGTTCTTC. The chain uses TRBV7-2 and TRBJ2-1; a possible D gene is TRBD2 (5 bases). The CDR3 contains 12 residues. Germline CDR1 is SGHTA and CDR2 is FQGNSA. Trimming removed 10 bases from V and 8 bases from J, with 15 bases in between. Full variable domain (rest looked up from reference TRBV7-2 and TRBJ2-1): GAGVSQSPSNKVTEKGKDVELRCDPISGHTALYWYRQSLGQGLEFLIYFQGNSAPDKSGLPSDRFSAERTGGSVSTLTIQRTQQEDSAVYLCATALAYYEQFFGPGTRLTVL.